The 27 T cell receptor beta chains below were found in one sample sequenced in a study of OX40 agonist ivuxolimab in advanced cancers. Profiled with immunoSEQ multiplex PCR; TCRdb holds only in-frame clones, not every one. The sample lists 100,000 or so clones; around 82% were seen once. This specimen consisted of CD4+ or CD8+ T cells sorted from blood, obtained in a trial of the OX40 agonist ivuxolimab. The receptors were sampled from an adult with an advanced solid tumor such as melanoma, head and neck, liver or kidney cancer.

CDR3: CASSRGRVEQYF. As DNA, the CDR3 is TGTGCCAGCAGCCGAGGACGGGTCGAGCAGTACTTC. V and J are TRBV6-6 and TRBJ2-7, with D unresolved. CDR1 is MNHNY, CDR2 SVGAGI, per germline (reference sequence). The CDR3 runs 12 residues. V was trimmed by 6 bases and J by 6 bases, leaving 12 bases between them.

This chain links TRBV21-1 with TRBJ2-1; TRBD2 is the table's D call, not checked against the DNA. TRBV21-1 is a pseudogene locus. CDR3 length: 15 amino acids. The CDR3 reads CASSKQSGLAVEQFF. The CDR3 region has the DNA TGTGCCAGCAGCAAACAGTCGGGGCTAGCGGTTGAGCAGTTCTTC.

The genes are TRBV25-1 and TRBJ2-1; 12 positions agree with TRBD1. CDR1 is MGHDK and CDR2 is SYGVNS in the germline V gene. With 6 bases clipped from V and 7 bases from J, the junction kept 7 bases outside the gene matches. This CDR3 has 15 amino acids. The CDR3 sequence: CASRRGQGAINEQFF. For the CDR3, the DNA is TGTGCCAGCAGGAGGGGACAGGGGGCAATAAATGAGCAGTTCTTC. The whole variable domain, remainder taken from reference TRBV25-1 and TRBJ2-1, is EADIYQTPRYLVIGTGKKITLECSQTMGHDKMYWYQQDPGMELHLIHYSYGVNSTEKGDLSSESTVSRIRTEHFPLTLESARPSHTSQYLCASRRGQGAINEQFFGPGTRLTVL.

This chain links TRBV7-9 with TRBJ2-1, with unresolved D. Trimming removed 1 base at V and 1 base at J, with 11 bases between. The CDR3 covers 16 residues. Germline CDR1 and CDR2: SEHNR and FQNEAQ (reference sequence). The CDR3 coding sequence is TGTGCCAGCAGCTTAGGTGGCTACCAATCCTACAATGAGCAGTTCTTC. This gives the protein CASSLGGYQSYNEQFF.

This clone occurred a few times. J is TRBJ2-7 and V is TRBV11-2; weak D call: TRBD2 (6 bases). V was cut by 4 bases and J by 0 bases, with 19 bases left in between. Germline CDR1 and CDR2: SGHAT and FQNNGV. CDR3 size: 17 residues. The CDR3 DNA reads TGTGCCAGCAGCTCCCTTCGTAGGACTACGGTCTCCTACGAGCAGTACTTC. Its translation is CASSSLRRTTVSYEQYF. The full variable domain, in which reference TRBV11-2 and TRBJ2-7 provide the parts outside the CDR3, is EAGVAQSPRYKIIEKRQSVAFWCNPISGHATLYWYQQILGQGPKLLIQFQNNGVVDDSQLPKDRFSAERLKGVDSTLKIQPAKLEDSAVYLCASSSLRRTTVSYEQYFGPGTRLTVT.

This CDR3 reads CASSSDSYGYTF. The CDR3 bases are TGTGCCTCCTCTTCGGACAGCTATGGCTACACCTTC. The chain recombines TRBV28 with TRBJ1-2; D possibly corresponds to TRBD1 (6 bases). The V and J ends lost 11 bases and 4 bases respectively, with 14 bases between them. Looked up from germline, CDR1 is MDHEN and CDR2 is SYDVKM. This CDR3 is 12 amino acids long.

The V gene is TRBV14, the J gene TRBJ2-5; possibly TRBD1 or TRBD2 for D (6 bases each). Per the germline V gene, CDR1 is SGHDN and CDR2 is FVKESK. The CDR3 consists of 16 residues. V was shortened by 1 base and J by 7 bases, with 19 bases between the two germline ends. The DNA for the CDR3 is TGTGCCAGCAGCCAAGCCCACAGGGACTTCCTCGGGACCCAGTACTTC. Encoded protein: CASSQAHRDFLGTQYF. The variable domain in full, completed from reference TRBV14 and TRBJ2-5, reads EAGVTQFPSHSVIEKGQTVTLRCDPISGHDNLYWYRRVMGKEIKFLLHFVKESKQDESGMPNNRFLAERTGGTYSTLKVQPAELEDSGVYFCASSQAHRDFLGTQYFGPGTRLLVL.

The rearrangement joins TRBV5-1 to TRBJ2-1; D gene ambiguous. Germline V CDR1 and CDR2: SGHRS, YFSETQ. The CDR3 sequence is 14 residues long. V was clipped by 1 base and J by 7 bases, with 12 bases between them. CDR3 sequence (DNA): TGCGCCAGCAGCTTGCCAGACGGCACAAATGAGCAGTTCTTC. Protein: CASSLPDGTNEQFF.

The chain has TRBV4-1 and TRBJ2-1, with 11 positions matching TRBD2. V lost 8 bases to trimming and J lost 8 bases; unmatched junction nucleotides: 11. Germline V gives CDR1 MGHRA, CDR2 YSYEKL. The CDR3 sequence is 15 residues long. The CDR3 DNA is TGCGCCAGCGGACGAACTAGCGGGAGTAGCGATGAGCAGTTCTTC. Translated, it gives CASGRTSGSSDEQFF.

The rearrangement uses TRBV28 and TRBJ2-1; D may be TRBD2 (6 bases). The germline V gene encodes CDR1 MDHEN and CDR2 SYDVKM. With 5 bases removed from V and 6 bases from J, the gap between germline ends came to 20 bases. The CDR3 is 16 amino acids. The CDR3 spells CASSPRIGSDGNEQFF. As DNA, the CDR3 is TGTGCCAGCAGTCCCCGTATCGGGAGTGACGGCAATGAGCAGTTCTTC.

The rearrangement links TRBV5-1 to TRBJ1-4; TRBD1 agrees at 8 bases. V lost 3 bases and J lost 5; bases outside the gene matches: 3. The CDR3 is 14 amino acids. The germline V gene encodes CDR1 SGHRS and CDR2 YFSETQ. CDR3 DNA sequence: TGCGCCAGCAGCTGGACAGGGAGAAATGAAAAACTGTTTTTT. Protein sequence: CASSWTGRNEKLFF.

This clone was seen more than once but under ten times. CDR3 nucleotide sequence: TGTGCCTGGGCCAGGCCAGATACGCAGTATTTT. Translating it yields CAWARPDTQYF. J is TRBJ2-3 and V is TRBV30; D unresolved. CDR3 length: 11 amino acids. Germline values: CDR1 GTSNPN, CDR2 SVGIG (reference sequence). The germline V and J ends were trimmed by 5 bases and 4 bases, with 7 bases remaining between them.

The rearrangement joins TRBV6-5 to TRBJ1-1; D ambiguous. The CDR3 runs 12 residues. Germline assignment: CDR1 MNHEY and CDR2 SVGAGI. With 4 bases removed from V and 4 bases from J, the gap between germline ends came to 7 bases. The CDR3 loop is CASSLVGTEAFF. In nucleotides, the CDR3 is TGTGCCAGCAGTTTGGTTGGCACTGAAGCTTTCTTT.

The rearrangement joins TRBV5-1 to TRBJ2-7; 12 bases map to TRBD2. There are 15 residues in the CDR3. Germline V lookup: CDR1 SGHRS, CDR2 YFSETQ. Trimming at V came to 4 bases and at J to 1 base, leaving 3 bases not matched to a gene. CDR3 DNA: TGCGCCAGCAGCCGGACTAGCGGGAATTCCTACGAGCAGTACTTC. Protein: CASSRTSGNSYEQYF.

In this sample, this clone turned up a few times. This chain links TRBV7-8 with TRBJ1-2; tentatively, D is TRBD1 (6 bases). CDR1 SGHVS and CDR2 FQNEAQ come from the germline V gene. The CDR3 contains 15 residues. V was pared by 5 bases and J by 8 bases, with 21 bases between. CDR3 protein: CASSDRDNMDWGYTF. The CDR3 nucleotides read TGTGCCAGCAGCGATAGGGACAATATGGATTGGGGCTACACCTTC.

This clone is termed medium-sized. Written as DNA, the CDR3 is TGTGCCCTGGAGACCTTGGACAGGGACCAGCCCCAGCATTTT. Its protein is CALETLDRDQPQHF. This chain connects TRBV19 to TRBJ1-5, with 8 bases lining up with TRBD1. V lost 11 bases, J lost 7 bases, and 13 bases stayed unmatched. The CDR3 is 14 residues long. Germline loops: CDR1 LNHDA, CDR2 SQIVND (reference sequence).

The chain is built from TRBV5-1 and TRBJ2-1; 8 bases are shared with TRBD2. The J segment lost 5 bases and the V segment lost 0 bases, leaving 10 bases of the junction unmatched. From germline, CDR1 is SGHRS and CDR2 YFSETQ. CDR3 length: 17 residues. CDR3 region: CASSLVGFLAGDNEQFF. CDR3 coding DNA: TGCGCCAGCAGCTTGGTTGGGTTCCTAGCGGGTGACAATGAGCAGTTCTTC.

CDR3 in DNA: TGTGCCAGCAGCCAAGATATAACTTTCGACGAGCAGTACTTC. Amino acids: CASSQDITFDEQYF. V gene TRBV14 combines with J gene TRBJ2-7; D is uncertain. V lost 0 bases and J lost 5, with 11 bases in between. Germline CDR1 SGHDN, CDR2 FVKESK. The CDR3 runs 14 residues.

This clone was seen just once. V usage is TRBV6-1 and J usage is TRBJ1-1; no reliable D call. The CDR3 loop spans 14 amino acids. The V gene's germline CDR1 is MNHNS and CDR2 SASEGT. V lost 5 bases, J lost 5 bases, and 15 bases lay in between. CDR3 DNA sequence: TGTGCCAGCAGTAAACTAATCAGGAAGACTGAAGCTTTCTTT. Translated: CASSKLIRKTEAFF.

The chain joins TRBV4-1 to TRBJ2-1, with 9 bases lining up with TRBD2. The ends lost 2 bases at V and 6 bases at J; junction bases unmatched: 23. Looked up from germline, CDR1 is MGHRA and CDR2 is YSYEKL. The CDR3 contains 21 residues. CDR3 protein: CASSQPGLATSRGYIRNEQFF. For the CDR3, the DNA is TGCGCCAGCAGCCAACCCGGACTAGCGACCTCCCGGGGCTATATACGCAATGAGCAGTTCTTC.

The table lists this clone with a count of one. The identical CDR3 is also encoded by other nucleotide sequences in the sample. The genes are TRBV27 and TRBJ2-2; no clear D. This CDR3 is built from 12 residues. Deletions cut 6 bases from V and 3 bases from J, with 5 bases between. Germline V gives CDR1 MNHEY, CDR2 SMNVEV (reference sequence). As DNA, the CDR3 is TGTGCCAGCAGCCTATACACCGGGGAGCTGTTTTTT. The encoded protein is CASSLYTGELFF.

The rearrangement uses TRBV10-1 and TRBJ1-2, with unresolved D. Trimming took off 5 bases at V and 4 bases at J, with 20 bases between the two ends. The CDR3 runs 16 residues. Germline CDR1 and CDR2: WNHNN and SYGVQD (reference sequence). The CDR3 bases are TGCGCCAGCAGTCGGGCACTATCGCGAAAGACCTATGGCTACACCTTC. Residues: CASSRALSRKTYGYTF.

This clone has more than one count but fewer than ten. This rearrangement joins TRBV25-1 to TRBJ1-2; 9 bases match TRBD1. There are 14 residues in the CDR3. The trim removed 4 bases at V and 6 bases at J, leaving 6 bases unmatched. The germline V gene has CDR1 MGHDK and CDR2 SYGVNS. This chain's CDR3 is CASSVEQGANGYTF. The CDR3, as DNA: TGTGCCAGCAGTGTCGAACAGGGGGCGAATGGCTACACCTTC.

The chain couples TRBV6-4 to TRBJ2-3, with no clear D. Germline V gives CDR1 MRHNA, CDR2 SNTAGT. There are 13 residues in the CDR3. V gave up 11 bases and J gave up 4 bases, with 16 bases separating them. CDR3 sequence (DNA): TGTGCCGTCCGTACAGAGGAGCCAGATACGCAGTATTTT. Translation gives CAVRTEEPDTQYF.

The chain joins TRBV5-1 to TRBJ2-5, with TRBD2 matching 8 bases. V lost 1 base, J lost 4 bases, and 3 bases stayed unmatched. CDR1 and CDR2 (germline): SGHRS, YFSETQ. The CDR3 totals 14 residues. The chain's CDR3 is CASSLRGGPETQYF. CDR3 nucleotide sequence: TGCGCCAGCAGCTTGCGGGGGGGACCAGAGACCCAGTACTTC.

V gene TRBV27 combines with J gene TRBJ2-5; possible D gene TRBD2, 5 bases. Germline CDR1 reads MNHEY; CDR2 reads SMNVEV (reference sequence). V was shortened by 3 bases and J by 0 bases, with 14 bases between the two germline ends. The length of the CDR3 is 16 residues. The CDR3 nucleotides read TGTGCCAGCAGTTTGCTTTATGCGGGTTACCAAGAGACCCAGTACTTC. This gives the protein CASSLLYAGYQETQYF.

This chain uses TRBV28 with TRBJ2-3; 14 positions match TRBD2. The V segment lost 3 bases and the J segment 5 bases; nucleotides outside the gene matches: 7. In germline, CDR1 is MDHEN, CDR2 SYDVKM. There are 17 residues in the CDR3. Written as DNA, the CDR3 is TGTGCCAGCAGTTTCCCGGGACTAGCGGGAGTCAAAGATACGCAGTATTTT. It translates to CASSFPGLAGVKDTQYF.